A selection of T cell receptor beta chains follows, all from one sample in a study of monozygotic twins with inflammatory bowel disease. Following a re-call of the 5' RACE reads, TCRdb has one entry per CDR3 protein and lacks DNA. The sample's table shows roughly 150,000 distinct CDR3 sequences. Material for sequencing was blood. The receptors were gathered from a human donor with ulcerative colitis or Crohn's disease, or a healthy co-twin of an affected twin (not recorded which). Each CDR3 is given with its conserved first and last residue.

V,J,CDR3
TRBV7-9,TRBJ2-2,CASSTGQGETGELFF
TRBV4-3,TRBJ2-7,CASSQEAGTYEQYF
TRBV6-2/TRBV6-3,TRBJ2-3,CASRQSGGPDTQYF
TRBV11-1,TRBJ2-1,CASSLAQLSRQFF
TRBV7-2,TRBJ2-7,CASSGRTADSYEQYF
TRBV5-1,TRBJ2-3,CASSLAAGILSTDTQYF
TRBV13,TRBJ2-1,CASSQRRGYRAEQFF
TRBV5-4,TRBJ2-1,CASSATSNEQFF
TRBV20-1,TRBJ2-3,CSARDSEGYTQYF
TRBV20-1,TRBJ2-1,CSTSGGALYEQFF
TRBV3-1,TRBJ1-1,CASRGRVGNTEAFF
TRBV11-1,TRBJ2-7,CASSHRQGDRPYEQYF
TRBV29-1,TRBJ2-5,CSAWGPTETQYF